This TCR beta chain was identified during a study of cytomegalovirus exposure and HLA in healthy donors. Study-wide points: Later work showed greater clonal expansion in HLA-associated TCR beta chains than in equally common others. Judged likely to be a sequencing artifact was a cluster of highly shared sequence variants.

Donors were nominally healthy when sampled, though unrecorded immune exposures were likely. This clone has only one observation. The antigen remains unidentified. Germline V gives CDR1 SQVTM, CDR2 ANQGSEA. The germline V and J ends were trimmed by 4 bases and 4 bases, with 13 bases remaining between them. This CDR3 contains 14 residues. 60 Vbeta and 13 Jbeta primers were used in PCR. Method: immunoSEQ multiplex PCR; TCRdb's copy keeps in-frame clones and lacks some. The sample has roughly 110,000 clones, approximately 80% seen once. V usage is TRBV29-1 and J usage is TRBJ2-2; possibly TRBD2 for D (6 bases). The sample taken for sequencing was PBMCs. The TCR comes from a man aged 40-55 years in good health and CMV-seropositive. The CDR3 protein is CSVGRGPPTGELFF. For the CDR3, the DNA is TGCAGCGTTGGGCGGGGACCCCCCACCGGGGAGCTGTTTTTT.